This T cell receptor (beta chain) was found in a study of monozygotic twins with inflammatory bowel disease (dated by TCRdb to the late 2010s). About the investigation overall: A total of around 30 monozygotic twin pairs were included in the full study, comprising nine German pairs (four IBD-concordant, five IBD-discordant) and 19 IBD-discordant Danish pairs. Disease-associated traits were sought mainly through comparisons between IBD patients and their genetically identical healthy co-twins within discordant pairs. Each individual had, on average, about 151 000 unique TCRalpha sequences and 181 000 unique TCRbeta sequences available for analysis.

As regards this clonotype: The antigen it recognizes is unknown.

The full study reports these points: Measured by the inverse Simpson index, TCRbeta repertoire diversity was lower in IBD patients than in their healthy co-twins. The results gave no support for a single strong signal or clonotype linked to IBD. Repertoire similarity did not differ between concordant and discordant twins, possibly due to limited statistical power. Compared with healthy twins, IBD patients shared fewer clonotypes with other individuals, and the difference was most pronounced in patients with signs of disease activity. Because patients received different immunosuppressive treatments, the repertoires may have picked up extra background noise and variability between individuals. Distinction between different T cell subtypes could not be achieved in the analysis.

Receptor amplification or capture employed 5' RACE. The input for every TCR library was approximately 3,500 ng of total RNA. cDNA was synthesized with SMARTScribe reverse transcriptase in eight separate reactions per sample. Unique molecular identifiers containing a 6-nucleotide sample barcode were introduced through template switching during cDNA synthesis. TCRalpha and TCRbeta cDNA was amplified in two nested PCRs of approximately 16 and 10 cycles, and bead purification was carried out after each PCR. Before amplification, the cDNA was treated with uracil DNA-glycosylase and purified using the QIAquick PCR purification kit. The second PCR was the step at which Illumina TruSeq-compatible adapters and sample-specific barcodes were added. TapeStation and Qubit were used to check library quality and concentration, and 4.5 to 6.5 ng of each library was pooled. Sequencing of the pooled libraries was done on an Illumina HiSeq2500 single-index Rapid Run using custom sequencing primers and 2 x 100 bp reads. Under the source paper's analysis protocol: MiGEC version 1.2.6 was used for UMI-based consensus assembly, which corrected PCR and sequencing errors. V(D)J alignment, clonotype assembly and CDR3 extraction were performed with MiXCR version 2.1.1. To normalise gene usage, clonotype sharing and MAIT/NKT TCR abundance, the top 1000, 10 000 and 20 000 clonotypes in each sample were analysed. After downsampling to 27 000 UMIs, diversity was calculated as the inverse Simpson index using the vegan R package. Statistical testing used paired Mann-Whitney U tests on the discordant twin pairs and applied Benjamini-Hochberg correction for multiple testing. TCRdb reprocessed the raw reads; every CDR3 protein sequence is a single record, and DNA is not supplied. TCRdb, not the original authors, processed these V and J calls. The sample's clone listing holds approximately 200,000 distinct CDR3 sequences. The ten largest clones capture 7.5% to 9.5% of the sample.

A roughly 2.5 ml peripheral blood sample was drawn into PAXgene tubes per donor and stored at -80°C. Without any T cell sorting, total RNA was extracted from whole blood using the PAXgene blood miRNA kit on an automated QIAcube. Deep TCRalpha and TCRbeta repertoire profiling with unique molecular barcoding was performed on peripheral blood of monozygotic twin pairs concordant or discordant for inflammatory bowel disease. For every twin pair, smoking habits were documented, and each individual was categorised as a current, former or never smoker. This sequence originates from a human donor with ulcerative colitis or Crohn's disease, or a healthy co-twin of an affected twin (not recorded which). The sequenced sample consisted of blood.

This receptor carries the CDR3 CASSQAQGATNEKLFF. The rearrangement combines TRBV4-3 with TRBJ1-4. The germline V gene gives CDR1 as LGHNA and CDR2 as YSLEER. The CDR3 holds 16 amino acids from the cysteine to the phenylalanine. The DNA is not on file.